The 4 T cell receptor beta chains reported below all come from one sample, sequenced in a study of T cell responses to AZD1222 COVID-19 vaccine. Repertoires were generated with immunoSEQ multiplex PCR, while TCRdb's copy carries only in-frame clones and drops some. Of some 170,000 clones listed, roughly 94% are singletons. The sample in question was peripheral blood, obtained 28 days after the second AZD1222 dose. The receptors come from an adult who received the AZD1222 COVID-19 vaccine.

The CDR3 DNA reads TGTGCCAGCTCACCAGGGCTAGCGGGCTCCTACGAGCAGTACTTC. Its translation: CASSPGLAGSYEQYF. The V gene is TRBV18, the J gene TRBJ2-7, with 8 nucleotides matching TRBD2. This CDR3 has 15 amino acids. The V segment lost 2 bases and the J segment 0 bases; nucleotides outside the gene matches: 3. Germline V lookup: CDR1 KGHSH, CDR2 LQKENI.

In nucleotides, the CDR3 is TGTGCCAGTAGTCCCATGGGGGCGGCCTATGGCTACACCTTC. Translated, it gives CASSPMGAAYGYTF. V and J are TRBV19 and TRBJ1-2, with D perhaps matching TRBD1 (6 bases). This CDR3 region has 14 residues. CDR1 is LNHDA, CDR2 SQIVND, per germline (reference sequence). V was cut by 5 bases and J by 4 bases, with 14 bases left in between.

The genes are TRBV30 and TRBJ2-5; D is perhaps TRBD1 or TRBD2 (5 bases each). The germline V gene encodes CDR1 GTSNPN and CDR2 SVGIG (reference sequence). V was shortened by 5 bases and J by 5 bases, with 15 bases between the two germline ends. This CDR3 contains 13 residues. The CDR3 is CAWGRDPAETQYF. The CDR3 DNA is TGTGCCTGGGGCAGGGACCCCGCGGAGACCCAGTACTTC.

The rearrangement uses TRBV24-1 and TRBJ2-1, with 7 nucleotides matching TRBD1. CDR1 and CDR2 from the germline V gene are KGHDR and SFDVKD. The CDR3 is made up of 15 amino acids. The J segment lost 3 bases and the V segment lost 4 bases, leaving 5 bases of the junction unmatched. CDR3 DNA sequence: TGTGCCACCAGTGACCCGGGACAGAGCTACAATGAGCAGTTCTTC. This gives the protein CATSDPGQSYNEQFF.